The 20 T cell receptor beta chains reported below all come from one sample, sequenced in a study of T cell responses to AZD1222 COVID-19 vaccine. This table comes from immunoSEQ multiplex PCR, and its TCRdb copy is limited to in-frame clones, with some not included. The sample includes 65,000 to 75,000 clones, under 90% of them seen just once. This specimen was peripheral blood, taken on day 0 of AZD1222 vaccination. All receptors derive from an adult in good health.

This chain links TRBV19 with TRBJ1-4; 7 nucleotides align to TRBD1. V was pared by 5 bases and J by 5 bases, with 8 bases of the junction left unmatched. The CDR3 length is 15 residues. Germline V gives CDR1 LNHDA, CDR2 SQIVND (reference sequence). The DNA of the CDR3 is TGTGCCAGTAGTCGTCGACAGGGTAAAAATGAAAAACTGTTTTTT. This codes for CASSRRQGKNEKLFF.

The chain employs TRBV7-8 and TRBJ2-7; D possibly corresponds to TRBD1 (5 bases). Trimming cost V 0 bases and J 4 bases, with 19 bases left between them. The CDR3 is made up of 17 amino acids. The V gene's germline CDR1 is SGHVS and CDR2 FQNEAQ. For the CDR3, the DNA is TGTGCCAGCAGCTTAGCTTCAGTGCCAGGGTGGCCGTACGAGCAGTACTTC. Its protein is CASSLASVPGWPYEQYF.

In this sample, this clone turned up once. The chain combines TRBV28 with TRBJ2-7; tentatively, D is TRBD1 (6 bases). The CDR3 has 14 amino acids. Per germline, CDR1 MDHEN and CDR2 SYDVKM. Trimming took 6 bases from V and 3 from J, leaving 15 bases between them. CDR3 amino acids: CASREDSTLYEQYF. The CDR3 DNA reads as TGTGCCAGCAGGGAGGACAGTACCCTCTACGAGCAGTACTTC.

This clone was picked up a small number of times. This chain connects TRBV2 to TRBJ1-1, with D uncertain. With 6 bases removed from V and 1 base from J, the gap between germline ends came to 15 bases. Germline V lookup: CDR1 SNHLY, CDR2 FYNNEI. This CDR3 has 15 amino acids. The CDR3 region is CASSRLTTANTEAFF. The CDR3 DNA sequence: TGTGCCAGCAGCAGACTTACGACGGCGAACACTGAAGCTTTCTTT.

This clone was observed a few times. This chain connects TRBV6-5 to TRBJ1-1, with TRBD1 identical over 7 bases. The germline V gene has CDR1 MNHEY and CDR2 SVGAGI. After removal of 5 bases from V and 4 bases from J, the junction contained 10 bases not matched to a gene. The CDR3 is made up of 15 amino acids. CDR3 in DNA: TGTGCCAGCAGTACCCTACAGGGGTATGGCACTGAAGCTTTCTTT. This sequence encodes CASSTLQGYGTEAFF.

The rearrangement links TRBV14 to TRBJ2-7; 8 positions agree with TRBD2. The V gene end was trimmed by 3 bases and the J gene end by 4 bases; junction bases not matched to a gene: 8. This CDR3 comprises 15 residues. In germline, CDR1 is SGHDN, CDR2 FVKESK. DNA of the CDR3: TGTGCCAGCAGCCACGGGGCGGGAGGCAATTACGAGCAGTACTTC. Residues: CASSHGAGGNYEQYF.

The V and J genes are TRBV28 and TRBJ1-1, with D hard to call. Trimming left V 1 base short and J 5 bases short, with 11 bases between. CDR1 and CDR2 from the germline V gene are MDHEN and SYDVKM. There are 14 residues in the CDR3. As DNA, the CDR3 is TGTGCCAGCAGTTTATTGCGAGGTAGGACTGAAGCTTTCTTT. Encoded protein: CASSLLRGRTEAFF.

This chain uses TRBV28 with TRBJ1-1, with D possibly TRBD1 on 5 matching bases. CDR1 is MDHEN, CDR2 SYDVKM, per germline. Trimming removed 5 bases from V and 0 bases from J, with 13 bases in between. There are 15 residues in the CDR3. CDR3 sequence: CASSTPPGLNTEAFF. The CDR3 nucleotides read TGTGCCAGCAGTACTCCCCCGGGACTGAACACTGAAGCTTTCTTT.

This clone has only a few counts. This chain links TRBV28 with TRBJ2-5; tentatively, D is TRBD2 (5 bases). CDR1 is MDHEN, CDR2 SYDVKM, per germline. Trimming left V 2 bases short and J 5 bases short, with 18 bases between. This CDR3 contains 16 residues. CDR3 amino acids: CASSLGLATRVETQYF. The CDR3 coding sequence is TGTGCCAGCAGTTTAGGGCTAGCAACCCGGGTGGAGACCCAGTACTTC.

V is TRBV7-2 and J is TRBJ1-5, with a weak D call TRBD1 (5 bases). CDR1 and CDR2 from the germline V gene are SGHTA and FQGNSA. This CDR3 has 16 amino acids. The ends were cut back, 1 base at V and 0 bases at J, with 10 bases in the middle. The chain's CDR3 is CASSLEGQASNQPQHF. As DNA, the CDR3 is TGTGCCAGCAGCTTAGAGGGGCAGGCTAGCAATCAGCCCCAGCATTTT.

The V gene is TRBV28, the J gene TRBJ1-2; D gene unclear. Looked up from germline, CDR1 is MDHEN and CDR2 is SYDVKM. This CDR3 spans 13 amino acids. Trimming shortened V by 2 bases and J by 4 bases, and 8 bases separated the two germline ends. The DNA for the CDR3 is TGTGCCAGCAGTTTACTCAGCCTCTATGGCTACACCTTC. This translates into CASSLLSLYGYTF.

This clone was seen more than once but under ten times. The V call is TRBV19, the J call TRBJ1-5, with TRBD1 as a possible D gene (5 bases). The germline V and J ends were trimmed by 8 bases and 7 bases, with 21 bases remaining between them. From germline, CDR1 is LNHDA and CDR2 SQIVND (reference sequence). The CDR3 consists of 15 residues. The CDR3 DNA reads as TGTGCCAGTTCAAACCGGGACCCCGAGGGCCAGCCCCAGCATTTT. This gives the protein CASSNRDPEGQPQHF. Based on the CDR3 plus reference TRBV19 and TRBJ1-5, the full variable domain is DGGITQSPKYLFRKEGQNVTLSCEQNLNHDAMYWYRQDPGQGLRLIYYSQIVNDFQKGDIAEGYSVSREKKESFPLTVTSAQKNPTAFYLCASSNRDPEGQPQHFGDGTRLSIL.

The table lists this clone with a few counts. The V and J genes are TRBV29-1 and TRBJ2-3; weak D call: TRBD2 (5 bases). This CDR3 has 13 amino acids. Germline V gives CDR1 SQVTM, CDR2 ANQGSEA. Trimming took 4 bases from V and 5 from J, leaving 13 bases between them. The CDR3 is CSVGGGLIDTQYF. DNA of the CDR3: TGCAGCGTTGGTGGCGGGTTAATAGATACGCAGTATTTT.

The chain recombines TRBV6-2 or TRBV6-3 with TRBJ2-7, with D tentatively TRBD1 or TRBD2 (6 bases each). Germline V gene sequence: CDR1 MNHEY, CDR2 SVGEGT. This CDR3 has 17 amino acids. Between the trimmed V and J ends, which lost 6 bases and 5 bases, there was a span of 26 bases. CDR3 in amino acids: CASSGTILATGRNEQYF. The CDR3 coding sequence is TGTGCCAGCAGCGGGACAATTCTAGCCACAGGGAGGAACGAGCAGTACTTC.

This chain links TRBV30 with TRBJ2-3, with D maybe TRBD2 (5 bases). V was clipped by 1 base and J by 2 bases, with 10 bases between them. Germline loops: CDR1 GTSNPN, CDR2 SVGIG (reference sequence). The CDR3 is made up of 14 amino acids. The CDR3, as DNA: TGTGCCTGGAGTGGAGGGCCTAACACAGATACGCAGTATTTT. Its translation is CAWSGGPNTDTQYF.

This clone was observed many times. The chain employs TRBV10-3 and TRBJ2-2; TRBD1 or TRBD2 may be the D gene (5 bases each). V was pared by 5 bases and J by 0 bases, with 16 bases between. This CDR3 is built from 17 residues. The germline CDR1 and CDR2 sequences are ENHRY and SYGVKD. CDR3 sequence reads: CAISQDRPTTNTGELFF. The DNA of the CDR3 is TGTGCCATCAGTCAAGACAGACCGACTACGAACACCGGGGAGCTGTTTTTT.

The chain links TRBV19 to TRBJ1-2; D not resolved. CDR1 is LNHDA and CDR2 is SQIVND in the germline V gene (reference sequence). The CDR3 is made up of 11 amino acids. V was shortened by 7 bases and J by 6 bases, with 9 bases between the two germline ends. Written as DNA, the CDR3 is TGTGCCAGTATGGGTCAGGATGGCTACACCTTC. Amino acid sequence: CASMGQDGYTF.

This clone was detected once. The chain recombines TRBV5-4 with TRBJ2-1, with 8 bases fitting TRBD2. CDR3 length equals 17 residues. Germline CDR1 and CDR2: SGHNT and YYREEE (reference sequence). V dropped 0 bases and J dropped 2; count of bases not matched to a gene: 7. The CDR3 bases are TGTGCCAGCAGCTTGGGGGGTAGCGGGGCACCCTACAATGAGCAGTTCTTC. Protein product: CASSLGGSGAPYNEQFF.

V usage is TRBV19 and J usage is TRBJ1-5; D is ambiguous. V was shortened by 1 base and J by 3 bases, with 16 bases between the two germline ends. CDR1 LNHDA and CDR2 SQIVND come from the germline V gene (reference sequence). The CDR3 sequence is 17 residues long. The CDR3 sequence is CASSIGVDAGINQPQHF. The CDR3 DNA reads as TGTGCCAGTAGTATAGGGGTGGACGCAGGAATCAATCAGCCCCAGCATTTT.

The chain joins TRBV5-5 to TRBJ1-1, with D uncertain. The V end was cut by 1 base, the J end by 0 bases, with 10 bases between. CDR1 is SGHKS and CDR2 is YYEKEE in the germline V gene (reference sequence). The CDR3 loop spans 15 amino acids. CDR3 amino acids: CASSLRSAMNTEAFF. As DNA, the CDR3 is TGTGCCAGCAGCTTGCGGTCGGCTATGAACACTGAAGCTTTCTTT.